The TCR beta chain described here comes from a study of regulatory T cells in long-lasting Graves disease. Study-level background: Graves' patients diagnosed newly had used antithyroid drugs under 3 months.

CDR1 is MNHEY, CDR2 SMNVEV, per germline (reference sequence). There are 15 residues in the CDR3. Trimming removed 7 bases from V and 8 bases from J; junction bases left unmatched: 10. This clonotype appeared many times. Noted time point: newly diagnosed GD, antithyroid drugs for less than 3 months. Researchers made the TCR library from RNA that was extracted from PBMCs. iRepertoire HTBI primers and Arm-PCR of CDR3 regions built TCR beta libraries. TCRdb recomputed calls from the multiplex PCR reads with MiXCR, one row per CDR3 protein. Of 530,000 or so distinct CDR3 sequences detected, 13% appear once; the ten largest clones hold approximately 9.3%. These records were also assigned to another study, of T cells in Graves' hyperthyroidism and ophthalmopathy. That work adds: Through a model of 13 V-J features, ophthalmopathy was separated from stable hyperthyroidism.

The material was peripheral blood mononuclear cells (PBMCs), obtained at new diagnosis, from a patient treated with antithyroid drugs. The V gene is TRBV27, the J gene TRBJ2-1; 11 nucleotides match TRBD2. This TCR came from a man between 25 and 39 years old with Graves disease. The CDR3 DNA reads TGTGCCAGCAAAATTAGCGGGAGGGCTTCTTATGAGCAGTTCTTC. Its protein is CASKISGRASYEQFF.